The following is a TCR beta chain sequence with its context. What it binds is unknown. This sample is part of a study of regulatory T cells in long-lasting Graves disease. Whole-study findings and limits: Tissue studied was limited to peripheral blood, excluding thyroid tissue.

CDR3 regions were amplified by Arm-PCR using iRepertoire HTBI primers to build TCR beta libraries. In the study's own analysis: Identified segments across samples numbered about 56 TRBV and about 13 TRBJ. Via MiXCR, TCRdb re-called the multiplex PCR reads, giving one row per CDR3 protein. These V and J calls derive from TCRdb rather than the authors' analysis. The sample includes about 430,000 distinct CDR3 sequences, approximately 15% of them seen just once. Stated time point: newly diagnosed GD, antithyroid drugs for less than 3 months. RNA from PBMCs was the source of the TCR library. These data were also reused for a study on T cells in Graves' hyperthyroidism and ophthalmopathy. Turning to that study: Hyperthyroidism had been newly diagnosed in patients aged 18 to 65, and its duration was under 2 months.

Source: peripheral blood mononuclear cells (PBMCs), taken at new diagnosis, from a patient treated with antithyroid drugs. The sequence came from a middle-aged woman with Graves disease.

CDR3 residues: CASSQGTGLRPTDTQYF. For the CDR3, the DNA is TGCGCCAGCAGCCAAGGAACGGGACTACGGCCCACAGATACGCAGTATTTT. This chain connects TRBV4-1 to TRBJ2-3; 7 bases fit TRBD2. V shed 1 base and J 2 bases; nucleotides not matched to a gene: 9. Germline V gene lookup returns CDR1 MGHRA and CDR2 YSYEKL. CDR3 size: 17 residues.